These 24 T cell receptor beta chains share one sample of origin, sequenced in a study of blood T cell repertoires in COVID-19. Profiling relied on immunoSEQ multiplex PCR, and the TCRdb table lists in-frame clones only, not all of them. The repertoire holds roughly 300,000 clones, with approximately 90% as singletons. Sequenced sample: PBMCs or T cells enriched from blood (not recorded which). The receptors stem from a woman aged 35 to 49 with acute COVID-19.

The chain has TRBV7-9 and TRBJ2-3; tentative D call: TRBD2 (5 bases). This CDR3 is 14 amino acids long. Germline lookup yields CDR1 SEHNR and CDR2 FQNEAQ (reference sequence). V gave up 6 bases and J gave up 4 bases, with 14 bases separating them. The DNA of the CDR3 is TGTGCCAGCAGTCCAGCCCCGCGGGCAGATACGCAGTATTTT. It translates to CASSPAPRADTQYF.

For this clone: This sample includes further DNA sequences coding for the same CDR3. The V and J genes are TRBV3-1 (or the pseudogene TRBV3-2) and TRBJ1-3; D is undetermined. V was trimmed by 1 base and J by 0 bases, leaving 7 bases between them. Germline assignment: CDR1 LGHDT and CDR2 YNNKEL (reference sequence). The CDR3 loop spans 15 amino acids. The CDR3 nucleotides read TGTGCCAGCAGCCAAGTCCGTAGCTCTGGAAACACCATATATTTT. Translation gives CASSQVRSSGNTIYF.

The J gene is TRBJ2-7, the V gene TRBV5-4, with 9 bases matching TRBD1. The CDR3 sequence is 15 residues long. Per germline, CDR1 SGHNT and CDR2 YYREEE (reference sequence). The J segment lost 1 base and the V segment lost 0 bases, leaving 2 bases of the junction unmatched. CDR3 DNA: TGTGCCAGCAGCTTGGCCGGGACAGGGTCCTACGAGCAGTACTTC. It translates to CASSLAGTGSYEQYF.

The J gene is TRBJ2-1, the V gene TRBV4-1, with 8 bases matching TRBD2. CDR3 length equals 18 residues. Germline V gives CDR1 MGHRA, CDR2 YSYEKL. V was clipped by 0 bases and J by 3 bases; unmatched bases: 10. CDR3 region: CASSQDPLGLVNYNEQFF. The CDR3 nucleotides are TGCGCCAGCAGCCAAGACCCATTGGGACTAGTTAACTACAATGAGCAGTTCTTC.

The chain carries TRBV19 and TRBJ2-5, with D perhaps matching TRBD2 (5 bases). The CDR3 runs 13 residues. Germline V gives CDR1 LNHDA, CDR2 SQIVND (reference sequence). Trimming removed 3 bases from V and 5 bases from J, with 10 bases in between. CDR3 bases: TGTGCCAGTAGTATCTCCGGGATGGAGACCCAGTACTTC. This translates into CASSISGMETQYF.

This clone has a single count. V and J are TRBV18 and TRBJ1-2, with TRBD1 matching over 12 bases. Germline CDR1 and CDR2: KGHSH and LQKENI. The length of the CDR3 is 16 residues. The V and J ends lost 4 bases and 6 bases, in that order; junction bases with no gene match: 9. CDR3: CASSLPGQGAVNGYTF. The CDR3 DNA reads TGTGCCAGCTCACTCCCGGGACAGGGGGCGGTGAATGGCTACACCTTC.

V gene TRBV4-2 combines with J gene TRBJ2-3, with 10 bases identical to TRBD2. With V trimmed by 3 bases and J by 0 bases, 3 bases remained unmatched. CDR1 and CDR2 from the germline V gene are LGHNA and YNFKEQ. CDR3 length equals 16 residues. The CDR3 nucleotides read TGTGCCAGCAGCCACCTAGCGGGGGATAGCACAGATACGCAGTATTTT. The encoded protein is CASSHLAGDSTDTQYF.

The chain couples TRBV4-1 to TRBJ2-7; no firm D call. V gave up 1 base and J gave up 1 base, with 14 bases separating them. This CDR3 has 16 amino acids. CDR1 is MGHRA, CDR2 YSYEKL, per germline. This CDR3 is CASSQGPSSRSYEQYF. DNA for the CDR3: TGCGCCAGCAGCCAAGGGCCCTCCTCCAGGTCCTACGAGCAGTACTTC.

The J gene is TRBJ1-5, the V gene TRBV7-9; a weak D match, TRBD1 (6 bases). V dropped 5 bases and J dropped 0 bases, with 17 bases sitting between them. The length of the CDR3 is 17 residues. The germline V gene encodes CDR1 SEHNR and CDR2 FQNEAQ (reference sequence). DNA for the CDR3: TGTGCCAGCAGCCGGAACGGGGACACTCATAGCAATCAGCCCCAGCATTTT. This codes for CASSRNGDTHSNQPQHF.

The chain joins TRBV5-4 to TRBJ2-3; no firm D call. CDR3 length: 14 amino acids. V lost 2 bases and J 2 bases, leaving 9 bases between the germline ends. Germline CDR1 and CDR2: SGHNT and YYREEE (reference sequence). The CDR3: CASSFQVSTDTQYF. The CDR3 DNA is TGTGCCAGCAGCTTCCAGGTGTCCACAGATACGCAGTATTTT.

This clone appeared once. V gene TRBV28 combines with J gene TRBJ2-5; D is ambiguous. The CDR3 runs to 14 residues. Trimming left V 2 bases short and J 2 bases short, with 9 bases between. The germline gives CDR1 MDHEN, CDR2 SYDVKM. The CDR3 DNA reads TGTGCCAGCAGTTTAGGGCCGGCGCAAGAGACCCAGTACTTC. Residues: CASSLGPAQETQYF.

Written as DNA, the CDR3 is TGCGCCAGCAGCTCGGCGGACCGGGACAGGGGGCTGGGAAGCTCCTACAATGAGCAGTTCTTC. It translates to CASSSADRDRGLGSSYNEQFF. The rearrangement joins TRBV5-1 to TRBJ2-1, with TRBD1 matching over 12 bases. This CDR3 spans 21 amino acids. The V gene end was trimmed by 3 bases and the J gene end by 0 bases; junction bases not matched to a gene: 16. Per germline, CDR1 SGHRS and CDR2 YFSETQ.

J is TRBJ2-1 and V is TRBV11-2; weak D call: TRBD2 (6 bases). Germline V gene data show CDR1 as SGHAT and CDR2 as FQNNGV. There are 15 residues in the CDR3. Between the trimmed V and J ends, which lost 6 bases and 3 bases, there was a span of 15 bases. The CDR3 reads CASRSWSRGYNEQFF. The CDR3 DNA follows: TGTGCCAGCAGGTCCTGGTCGCGGGGCTACAATGAGCAGTTCTTC.

This chain joins TRBV2 and TRBJ2-3; TRBD2 matches at 9 bases. CDR3 length: 13 amino acids. V gave up 7 bases and J gave up 3 bases; unmatched junction bases: 2. Germline V gene data show CDR1 as SNHLY and CDR2 as FYNNEI. The CDR3 region has the DNA TGTGCCAGCACCGGACTAGCGACAGATACGCAGTATTTT. This codes for CASTGLATDTQYF.

The CDR3 DNA reads as TGTGCCAGCAACGACAGCGATCAGCCCCAGCATTTT. Its protein is CASNDSDQPQHF. V gene TRBV6-5 combines with J gene TRBJ1-5, with a tentative D call TRBD1 (5 bases). V dropped 7 bases and J dropped 5 bases, with 9 bases sitting between them. Germline lookup yields CDR1 MNHEY and CDR2 SVGAGI. The CDR3 totals 12 residues.

This chain connects TRBV6-6 to TRBJ2-7, with TRBD2 matching 9 bases. Trimming cost V 8 bases and J 1 base; bases outside gene matches: 6. Per the germline V gene, CDR1 is MNHNY and CDR2 is SVGAGI (reference sequence). CDR3 length: 14 residues. DNA for the CDR3: TGTGCCAGCTCGTCTAGCGGGGAATCCTACGAGCAGTACTTC. It encodes CASSSSGESYEQYF.

This clone has more than one count but fewer than ten. The chain is built from TRBV19 and TRBJ1-5; the D gene is possibly TRBD1 (6 bases). Germline loops: CDR1 LNHDA, CDR2 SQIVND (reference sequence). This CDR3 comprises 18 residues. V lost 6 bases to trimming and J lost 0 bases, with 21 bases between them. The CDR3 DNA reads as TGTGCCAGTAGGAAACCGGGACAAGAAAGGCGTAGCAATCAGCCCCAGCATTTT. It codes for CASRKPGQERRSNQPQHF.

The chain carries TRBV15 and TRBJ2-3; D ambiguous. Germline values: CDR1 LNHNV, CDR2 YYDKDF (reference sequence). The CDR3 contains 14 residues. V was pared by 1 base and J by 2 bases, with 7 bases between. The CDR3 bases are TGTGCCACCAGCAGAGGAGGCTTCACAGATACGCAGTATTTT. It translates to CATSRGGFTDTQYF. Complete variable domain (other parts from reference TRBV15 and TRBJ2-3): DAMVIQNPRYQVTQFGKPVTLSCSQTLNHNVMYWYQQKSSQAPKLLFHYYDKDFNNEADTPDNFQSRRPNTSFCFLDIRSPGLGDTAMYLCATSRGGFTDTQYFGPGTRLTVL.

This rearrangement joins TRBV7-2 to TRBJ2-5; D not certain. Trimming removed 3 bases at V and 1 base at J, with 9 bases between. The CDR3 has 14 residues. The germline gives CDR1 SGHTA, CDR2 FQGNSA. The CDR3 loop reads CASSFYQIQETQYF. As DNA, the CDR3 is TGTGCCAGCAGCTTTTACCAGATCCAAGAGACCCAGTACTTC.

This chain links TRBV5-5 with TRBJ2-1; 14 nucleotides align to TRBD2. The V gene's germline CDR1 is SGHKS and CDR2 YYEKEE (reference sequence). The CDR3 contains 19 residues. V trimming: 2 bases; J trimming: 7 bases; junction bases outside the gene matches: 14. CDR3 in amino acids: CASSLRLGLTSGGANEQFF. In nucleotides, the CDR3 is TGTGCCAGCAGCTTACGACTCGGGCTGACTAGCGGGGGGGCAAATGAGCAGTTCTTC.

The chain couples TRBV24-1 to TRBJ2-1; D is unresolved. Germline values: CDR1 KGHDR, CDR2 SFDVKD. This CDR3 is 13 amino acids long. Trimming cost V 5 bases and J 9 bases, with 13 bases left between them. The CDR3 spells CATSAHDRAEQFF. CDR3 DNA: TGTGCCACCAGTGCCCACGATCGAGCTGAGCAGTTCTTC.

The chain couples TRBV28 to TRBJ1-6; the match to TRBD1 covers 9 bases. The trim removed 5 bases at V and 10 bases at J, leaving 9 bases unmatched. Germline V gene lookup returns CDR1 MDHEN and CDR2 SYDVKM. The CDR3 is made up of 15 amino acids. CDR3 nucleotide sequence: TGTGCCAGCAGTGTCCGGGACAGGGTGCGATCACCCCTCCACTTT. This encodes CASSVRDRVRSPLHF.

V and J are TRBV4-3 and TRBJ2-7, with 7 nucleotides matching TRBD2. The ends lost 0 bases at V and 6 bases at J; junction bases unmatched: 8. The CDR3 has 15 amino acids. Germline CDR1 LGHNA, CDR2 YSLEER. The CDR3 here is CASSQDQAGRGEQYF. DNA for the CDR3: TGCGCCAGCAGCCAAGATCAGGCAGGGAGGGGCGAGCAGTACTTC.

This rearrangement joins TRBV28 to TRBJ1-1, with 8 bases aligning to TRBD1. Germline-derived CDR1 and CDR2 are MDHEN and SYDVKM. The CDR3 loop spans 14 amino acids. V was pared by 5 bases and J by 4 bases, with 6 bases of the junction left unmatched. The CDR3 sequence is CASSGDRRGTEAFF. In DNA form, the CDR3 reads TGTGCCAGCAGTGGGGACAGGAGGGGCACTGAAGCTTTCTTT.